The 20 T cell receptor beta chains below come from one sample, sequenced in a study of T cell responses to AZD1222 COVID-19 vaccine. Profiling relied on immunoSEQ multiplex PCR, and the TCRdb table lists in-frame clones only, not all of them. The table lists 200,000 to 250,000 clones, around 94% of them singletons. The sequenced sample was peripheral blood, obtained 28 days after the second dose of the MenACWY control vaccine. Receptors originate from an adult who received the MenACWY meningococcal vaccine as a control.

The V and J genes are TRBV9 and TRBJ2-2; TRBD1 is a possible D gene (6 bases). CDR3 length: 13 amino acids. The V gene lost 4 bases and the J gene lost 7 bases, with 11 bases spanning the gap. The germline CDR1 and CDR2 sequences are SGDLS and YYNGEE. In DNA, the CDR3 is TGTGCCAGCAGCCCGGACAGTGGCGGGGAGCTGTTTTTT. As protein: CASSPDSGGELFF.

The chain is built from TRBV14 and TRBJ2-7; a weak D match, TRBD1 (5 bases). Per germline, CDR1 SGHDN and CDR2 FVKESK. CDR3 length equals 13 residues. Trimming removed 4 bases from V and 6 bases from J, with 13 bases in between. This CDR3 reads CASSLVKGSEQYF. In DNA form, the CDR3 reads TGTGCCAGCAGCCTAGTTAAGGGGTCCGAGCAGTACTTC.

This chain links TRBV11-1 with TRBJ2-1; D remains unclear. The CDR3 has 13 residues. V was clipped by 6 bases and J by 6 bases, with 12 bases between them. The germline gives CDR1 SGHAT, CDR2 FQDESV (reference sequence). The CDR3 nucleotides are TGTGCCAGCAGTAGTGGGGTTGGCAATGAGCAGTTCTTC. Translating gives CASSSGVGNEQFF. The variable domain in full, completed from reference TRBV11-1 and TRBJ2-1, reads EAEVAQSPRYKITEKSQAVAFWCDPISGHATLYWYRQILGQGPELLVQFQDESVVDDSQLPKDRFSAERLKGVDSTLKIQPAELGDSAMYLCASSSGVGNEQFFGPGTRLTVL.

This rearrangement joins TRBV11-1 to TRBJ2-1; 7 bases match TRBD1. Germline CDR1 is SGHAT and CDR2 is FQDESV (reference sequence). The CDR3 runs 15 residues. The ends lost 2 bases at V and 9 bases at J; junction bases unmatched: 10. Here the CDR3 DNA reads TGTGCCAGCAGCTTAAGGCAGGGGGAGCTCGGTGAGCAGTTCTTC. It encodes CASSLRQGELGEQFF.

This clone was seen once. The genes are TRBV11-2 and TRBJ2-7, with a possible D match to TRBD2 (5 bases). This CDR3 has 14 amino acids. V gave up 6 bases and J gave up 2 bases, with 14 bases separating them. CDR1 is SGHAT, CDR2 FQNNGV, per germline. The CDR3 loop reads CASRPTKEAYEQYF. CDR3 bases: TGTGCCAGCAGACCTACAAAGGAGGCCTACGAGCAGTACTTC.

V gene TRBV28 combines with J gene TRBJ2-7; perhaps TRBD2 as D (5 bases). Germline CDR1 reads MDHEN; CDR2 reads SYDVKM. This CDR3 is built from 13 residues. The V end lost 8 bases, the J end lost 0 bases, and 11 bases lay between the germline ends. CDR3 loop: CASGIGSSYEQYF. The CDR3 coding sequence is TGTGCCAGCGGGATAGGGAGCTCCTACGAGCAGTACTTC.

This chain connects TRBV19 to TRBJ1-1, with no clear D. Trimming pared 1 base from V and 6 bases from J, leaving 15 bases between. CDR3 size: 15 residues. Per germline, CDR1 LNHDA and CDR2 SQIVND (reference sequence). CDR3 residues: CASSIGRGGRAEAFF. DNA of the CDR3: TGTGCCAGTAGTATAGGCCGCGGAGGGCGGGCTGAAGCTTTCTTT. Full variable domain (missing parts from reference TRBV19 and TRBJ1-1): DGGITQSPKYLFRKEGQNVTLSCEQNLNHDAMYWYRQDPGQGLRLIYYSQIVNDFQKGDIAEGYSVSREKKESFPLTVTSAQKNPTAFYLCASSIGRGGRAEAFFGQGTRLTVV.

The chain uses TRBV2 and TRBJ2-2, with TRBD2 as a possible D gene (6 bases). The CDR3 is 13 residues long. Between the trimmed V and J ends, which lost 1 base and 9 bases, there was a span of 9 bases. Germline V CDR1 and CDR2: SNHLY, FYNNEI. CDR3 amino acids: CASSEVGGRELFF. CDR3 coding DNA: TGTGCCAGCAGTGAAGTTGGGGGGAGGGAGCTGTTTTTT. Combining the CDR3 with reference TRBV2 and TRBJ2-2 gives the whole variable domain EPEVTQTPSHQVTQMGQEVILRCVPISNHLYFYWYRQILGQKVEFLVSFYNNEISEKSEIFDDQFSVERPDGSNFTLKIRSTKLEDSAMYFCASSEVGGRELFFGEGSRLTVL.

The V and J genes are TRBV29-1 and TRBJ2-7; D may be TRBD2 (5 bases). This CDR3 has 11 residues. V was cut by 1 base and J by 7 bases, with 8 bases left in between. CDR1 SQVTM and CDR2 ANQGSEA come from the germline V gene. In nucleotides, the CDR3 is TGCAGCGTTGAAGCTGGCGGGGAGCAGTACTTC. This gives the protein CSVEAGGEQYF.

This clone has a handful of counts. This chain links TRBV5-6 with TRBJ1-3; maybe TRBD1 (6 bases). V was trimmed by 2 bases and J by 3 bases, leaving 9 bases between them. Germline CDR1 SGHDT, CDR2 YYEEEE. This CDR3 comprises 14 residues. The CDR3 nucleotides read TGTGCCAGCAGCTTACAGGGATTTGGAAACACCATATATTTT. This sequence encodes CASSLQGFGNTIYF.

V is TRBV27 and J is TRBJ1-2; the D is unclear. Germline CDR1 reads MNHEY; CDR2 reads SMNVEV (reference sequence). V was pared by 2 bases and J by 6 bases, with 13 bases between. This CDR3 comprises 14 residues. The CDR3 protein is CASSLTGVADGYTF. The CDR3 region has the DNA TGTGCCAGCAGTTTAACCGGAGTAGCGGATGGCTACACCTTC.

The chain employs TRBV27 and TRBJ2-7; tentative D call: TRBD2 (6 bases). The CDR3 loop spans 14 amino acids. Trimming cost V 0 bases and J 7 bases, with 13 bases left between them. Germline-derived CDR1 and CDR2 are MNHEY and SMNVEV (reference sequence). The CDR3 region has the DNA TGTGCCAGCAGTTTATCCGGCGGGGTGGGGGAGCAGTACTTC. This gives the protein CASSLSGGVGEQYF.

The rearrangement joins TRBV5-1 to TRBJ2-7, with 11 bases matching TRBD1. V was clipped by 0 bases and J by 4 bases; unmatched bases: 6. Germline CDR1 is SGHRS and CDR2 is YFSETQ. There are 16 residues in the CDR3. The CDR3 sequence: CASSLEGTGGSYEQYF. The CDR3, as DNA: TGCGCCAGCAGCTTGGAGGGGACAGGGGGTTCGTACGAGCAGTACTTC.

This CDR3 reads CATSRDGQSSGANVLTF. DNA for the CDR3: TGTGCCACCAGCAGAGATGGCCAAAGCTCTGGGGCCAACGTCCTGACTTTC. This chain uses TRBV15 with TRBJ2-6; D unresolved. The V gene's germline CDR1 is LNHNV and CDR2 YYDKDF (reference sequence). The length of the CDR3 is 17 residues. V lost 0 bases and J 0 bases, leaving 9 bases between the germline ends.

V gene TRBV11-2 combines with J gene TRBJ1-3, with 9 bases aligning to TRBD1. Trimming took 5 bases from V and 1 from J; bases not matched to a gene: 12. This CDR3 has 18 amino acids. Germline CDR1 and CDR2: SGHAT and FQNNGV. The CDR3 loop reads CASSRSDRGFFSGNTIYF. In DNA form, the CDR3 reads TGTGCCAGCAGCCGATCCGACAGGGGGTTTTTTTCTGGAAACACCATATATTTT.

The rearrangement links TRBV6-1 to TRBJ1-1, with D uncertain. V lost 1 base and J lost 0, with 6 bases in between. The CDR3 runs to 14 residues. Germline V gene data show CDR1 as MNHNS and CDR2 as SASEGT. CDR3 DNA sequence: TGTGCCAGCAGTGAAGTTTTGATGAACACTGAAGCTTTCTTT. Translated: CASSEVLMNTEAFF.

This chain connects TRBV6-2 or TRBV6-3 to TRBJ1-1; a possible D gene is TRBD1 (5 bases). Germline CDR1 is MNHEY and CDR2 is SVGEGT. This CDR3 spans 15 amino acids. The V gene lost 2 bases and the J gene lost 0 bases, with 10 bases spanning the gap. The CDR3 nucleotides are TGTGCCAGCAGTTACAGTCTGGGGGTGAACACTGAAGCTTTCTTT. Translating it yields CASSYSLGVNTEAFF.

In this sample, this clone turned up once. The gene calls are TRBV5-8 and TRBJ1-5; D is uncertain. CDR1 is SGHTS and CDR2 is YDEGEE in the germline V gene. The V end was cut by 2 bases, the J end by 5 bases, with 8 bases between. The CDR3 is 13 residues long. CDR3 nucleotide sequence: TGTGCCAGCAGCTTCACAGCAGATCAGCCCCAGCATTTT. Protein sequence: CASSFTADQPQHF.

This chain uses TRBV30 with TRBJ1-5; D unresolved. Trimming took off 0 bases at V and 2 bases at J, with 11 bases between the two ends. Germline CDR1 is GTSNPN and CDR2 is SVGIG (reference sequence). The CDR3 has 15 amino acids. For the CDR3, the DNA is TGTGCCTGGAGTGTACGGTCGGGAGGCAATCAGCCCCAGCATTTT. It specifies CAWSVRSGGNQPQHF.

This clone was found once. The V and J genes are TRBV10-3 and TRBJ1-2; D not certain. Trimming shortened V by 4 bases and J by 6 bases, and 15 bases separated the two germline ends. Germline CDR1 ENHRY, CDR2 SYGVKD. CDR3 length equals 14 residues. CDR3 sequence reads: CAISVNTGEDGYTF. DNA of the CDR3: TGTGCCATCAGTGTAAATACGGGAGAAGATGGCTACACCTTC.